This T cell receptor beta chain was profiled in a study of OX40 agonist ivuxolimab in advanced cancers. General study findings and limits: Expanded clones belonging to CD8+ T cells outnumbered, on average, those of CD4+.

About this clone itself: The antigen remains undetermined.

Germline loops: CDR1 SGHTA, CDR2 FQGNSA. The trim removed 1 base at V and 1 base at J, leaving 6 bases unmatched. The CDR3 consists of 17 residues. Generated by immunoSEQ multiplex PCR, the TCRdb table keeps only in-frame clones and is missing some. The repertoire holds 40,000 to 45,000 clones, with roughly 84% as singletons. The V call is TRBV7-2, the J call TRBJ2-3; 9 bases fit TRBD2. Sequenced material: CD4+ or CD8+ T cells sorted from blood, taken in a trial of the OX40 agonist ivuxolimab. The clonotype originates from an adult with an advanced solid tumor such as melanoma, head and neck, liver or kidney cancer. The CDR3 reads CASSLEGLAGRTDTQYF. The CDR3 bases are TGTGCCAGCAGCTTAGAGGGGCTAGCGGGGCGCACAGATACGCAGTATTTT.